Presented here are 21 T cell receptor beta chains from one specimen sequenced in a study of blood T cell repertoires in COVID-19. Libraries were prepared by immunoSEQ multiplex PCR; TCRdb keeps only in-frame clonotypes and omits some of them. The sample includes 40,000 to 50,000 clones, 88% of them seen just once. Sequences were obtained from peripheral blood. The receptors shown here come from a human donor in a cohort sampled during active COVID-19.

The chain recombines TRBV11-2 with TRBJ1-2; D ambiguous. The length of the CDR3 is 16 residues. The V gene lost 1 base and the J gene lost 2 bases, with 14 bases spanning the gap. The germline V gene encodes CDR1 SGHAT and CDR2 FQNNGV. This CDR3 reads CASSLGSERWNYGYTF. DNA for the CDR3: TGTGCCAGCAGCTTAGGGTCAGAGCGGTGGAACTATGGCTACACCTTC.

The chain links TRBV6-6 to TRBJ1-1; 7 bases map to TRBD1. Germline-derived CDR1 and CDR2 are MNHNY and SVGAGI (reference sequence). V trimming: 1 base; J trimming: 0 bases; junction bases outside the gene matches: 5. This CDR3 spans 16 amino acids. Here the CDR3 reads CASSYFTDRVNTEAFF. The CDR3 nucleotides read TGTGCCAGCAGTTACTTCACCGACAGGGTGAACACTGAAGCTTTCTTT.

J is TRBJ1-5 and V is TRBV3-1 (or the pseudogene TRBV3-2); 7 positions agree with TRBD1. With V trimmed by 4 bases and J by 1 base, 7 bases remained unmatched. Germline V gives CDR1 LGHDT, CDR2 YNNKEL (reference sequence). CDR3 length: 16 residues. The CDR3 coding sequence is TGTGCCAGCAGCCCAGACGCAGGGGGAAGCAATCAGCCCCAGCATTTT. This gives the protein CASSPDAGGSNQPQHF.

The V call is TRBV27, the J call TRBJ2-5; the match to TRBD1 covers 8 bases. Germline V lookup: CDR1 MNHEY, CDR2 SMNVEV (reference sequence). This CDR3 contains 16 residues. V lost 2 bases, J lost 7 bases, and 12 bases stayed unmatched. CDR3 sequence (DNA): TGTGCCAGCAGTTTACTCGGGACAGGTGGGGGTGGGACCCAGTACTTC. This sequence encodes CASSLLGTGGGGTQYF.

The chain links TRBV6-5 to TRBJ1-1; D gene uncertain. CDR1 and CDR2 from the germline V gene are MNHEY and SVGAGI. This CDR3 has 15 amino acids. CDR3 region: CGVAATVPLGTEAFF. CDR3 in DNA: TGTGGGGTGGCGGCCACGGTGCCCTTGGGCACTGAAGCTTTCTTT.

The J gene is TRBJ2-4, the V gene TRBV28; 7 nucleotides agree with TRBD1. The germline V gene has CDR1 MDHEN and CDR2 SYDVKM. CDR3 size: 16 residues. V gave up 3 bases and J gave up 0 bases; unmatched junction bases: 5. CDR3 in amino acids: CASSFRDSLAKNIQYF. The CDR3 DNA reads as TGTGCCAGCAGTTTTAGGGACAGCTTAGCCAAAAACATTCAGTACTTC.

The chain combines TRBV9 with TRBJ2-1, with a weak D call TRBD2 (5 bases). V was clipped by 0 bases and J by 5 bases, with 9 bases between them. Germline lookup yields CDR1 SGDLS and CDR2 YYNGEE. The CDR3 runs to 14 residues. The CDR3 protein is CASSVEPADNEQFF. The CDR3, as DNA: TGTGCCAGCAGCGTAGAGCCAGCGGACAATGAGCAGTTCTTC. Based on the CDR3 plus reference TRBV9 and TRBJ2-1, the full variable domain is DSGVTQTPKHLITATGQRVTLRCSPRSGDLSVYWYQQSLDQGLQFLIQYYNGEERAKGNILERFSAQQFPDLHSELNLSSLELGDSALYFCASSVEPADNEQFFGPGTRLTVL.

The chain carries TRBV19 and TRBJ1-5, with TRBD1 as a possible D gene (6 bases). Germline V CDR1 and CDR2: LNHDA, SQIVND (reference sequence). V lost 4 bases to trimming and J lost 0 bases, with 16 bases between them. The CDR3 consists of 17 residues. The CDR3 loop reads CASSTGQKAYSNQPQHF. The CDR3 region has the DNA TGTGCCAGTAGTACAGGACAGAAGGCTTATAGCAATCAGCCCCAGCATTTT.

This sequence joins TRBV2 and TRBJ1-4; TRBD1 matches 8 bases. The CDR3 loop spans 19 amino acids. The germline V gene encodes CDR1 SNHLY and CDR2 FYNNEI. V shed 0 bases and J 3 bases; nucleotides not matched to a gene: 12. CDR3 coding DNA: TGTGCCAGCAGTGAAGCAGTAACAGGGGGAACAAAAGCTAATGAAAAACTGTTTTTT. Its translation is CASSEAVTGGTKANEKLFF.

CDR3 sequence: CASSKDRVRLAPRFF. The CDR3 coding sequence is TGTGCCAGCAGCAAGGACAGGGTACGCCTCGCCCCCCGGTTCTTC. This chain connects TRBV21-1 to TRBJ2-1; no DNA check was done on the table's D call, TRBD1. TRBV21-1 constitutes a pseudogene. This CDR3 has 15 residues.

The chain uses TRBV28 and TRBJ2-3; a possible D gene is TRBD2 (5 bases). V dropped 3 bases and J dropped 4 bases, with 17 bases sitting between them. The CDR3 sequence is 16 residues long. Germline V gives CDR1 MDHEN, CDR2 SYDVKM. The CDR3 spells CASSFRRATAADTQYF. DNA of the CDR3: TGTGCCAGCAGTTTTAGGCGGGCCACGGCCGCAGATACGCAGTATTTT.

The chain is built from TRBV6-5 and TRBJ2-1; 11 bases align to TRBD2. CDR1 and CDR2 from the germline V gene are MNHEY and SVGAGI. The CDR3 sequence is 16 residues long. With V trimmed by 2 bases and J by 5 bases, 5 bases remained unmatched. CDR3 region: CASSYLGTSGNNEQFF. DNA of the CDR3: TGTGCCAGCAGTTACCTCGGGACTAGCGGAAACAATGAGCAGTTCTTC.

The V gene is TRBV30, the J gene TRBJ2-3; no definite D call. V shed 1 base and J shed 5 bases, with 7 bases lying between them. Per germline, CDR1 GTSNPN and CDR2 SVGIG (reference sequence). The CDR3 totals 12 residues. This chain's CDR3 is CAWSEGGDTQYF. The CDR3, as DNA: TGTGCCTGGAGTGAAGGCGGAGATACGCAGTATTTT.

This rearrangement joins TRBV30 to TRBJ1-4; no clear D gene. The CDR3 runs to 13 residues. Per the germline V gene, CDR1 is GTSNPN and CDR2 is SVGIG (reference sequence). Trimming cost V 4 bases and J 7 bases, with 13 bases left between them. In nucleotides, the CDR3 is TGTGCCTGGACAGTTCTCGAGGGTGAAAAACTGTTTTTT. Translated, it gives CAWTVLEGEKLFF.

As DNA, the CDR3 is TGTGCCTGGAGTGTAGGGCTAGCGAACCAAGAGACCCAGTACTTC. Translating gives CAWSVGLANQETQYF. The V gene is TRBV30, the J gene TRBJ2-5, with D possibly matching TRBD2 (6 bases). V gave up 0 bases and J gave up 0 bases, with 11 bases separating them. The germline gives CDR1 GTSNPN, CDR2 SVGIG (reference sequence). The CDR3 spans 15 residues.

V gene TRBV2 combines with J gene TRBJ2-4; 11 positions match TRBD2. The germline V gene encodes CDR1 SNHLY and CDR2 FYNNEI. Germline trimming cut 6 bases from V and 7 bases from J; bases unmatched to any gene: 11. CDR3 length: 16 residues. The CDR3 nucleotides read TGTGCCAGCAGGGAGGGACTAGCGGAGCCCCGGAACATTCAGTACTTC. It yields the protein CASREGLAEPRNIQYF.

CDR3 in DNA: TGTGCCATCGGGCCAGGGGTCTATGGCTACACCTTC. This sequence encodes CAIGPGVYGYTF. V gene TRBV10-3 combines with J gene TRBJ1-2; tentative D call: TRBD1 (6 bases). Germline V lookup: CDR1 ENHRY, CDR2 SYGVKD. The CDR3 extends over 12 amino acids. V was clipped by 8 bases and J by 4 bases, with 11 bases between them.

This chain links TRBV2 with TRBJ1-2, with 9 bases identical to TRBD1. In germline, CDR1 is SNHLY, CDR2 FYNNEI. After removal of 6 bases from V and 7 bases from J, the junction contained 6 bases not matched to a gene. The CDR3 loop spans 13 amino acids. Here the CDR3 reads CASRTTGGTGYTF. The CDR3 nucleotides read TGTGCCAGCAGGACAACAGGGGGCACTGGCTACACCTTC.

This clone was counted a single time. The chain has TRBV25-1 and TRBJ1-1, with 10 bases aligning to TRBD1. Trimming removed 7 bases from V and 1 base from J; junction bases left unmatched: 6. Germline V lookup: CDR1 MGHDK, CDR2 SYGVNS. The CDR3 has 15 residues. In nucleotides, the CDR3 is TGTGCCAGCATACCGGGACAGGGGCAGAACACTGAAGCTTTCTTT. It codes for CASIPGQGQNTEAFF.

This clone was counted a single time. The gene calls are TRBV14 and TRBJ1-1; weak D call: TRBD1 (5 bases). Per germline, CDR1 SGHDN and CDR2 FVKESK. With 8 bases removed from V and 8 bases from J, the gap between germline ends came to 12 bases. The CDR3 is 11 amino acids. CDR3 amino acids: CASAQGSEAFF. The CDR3 bases are TGTGCCAGCGCTCAGGGTTCAGAAGCTTTCTTT. The whole variable domain, remainder taken from reference TRBV14 and TRBJ1-1, is EAGVTQFPSHSVIEKGQTVTLRCDPISGHDNLYWYRRVMGKEIKFLLHFVKESKQDESGMPNNRFLAERTGGTYSTLKVQPAELEDSGVYFCASAQGSEAFFGQGTRLTVV.

V usage is TRBV14 and J usage is TRBJ2-1; D ambiguous. V shed 0 bases and J shed 7 bases, with 4 bases lying between them. There are 12 residues in the CDR3. Germline V gives CDR1 SGHDN, CDR2 FVKESK. CDR3 nucleotide sequence: TGTGCCAGCAGCCAAGATAGAAATGAGCAGTTCTTC. As protein: CASSQDRNEQFF.